This T cell receptor beta chain originates from a study of cytomegalovirus exposure and HLA in healthy donors. Findings and limits, study-wide: A prior analysis recorded that most TCR beta V segments were productive about 87% or about 30% of the time. Common viral pathogens (according to a later analysis) appeared linked to several of the most significant clusters. There were reportedly fewer N-insertions in an Asian-associated ancestry cluster than the roughly 670-donor mean, in a later analysis.

The J segment lost 4 bases and the V segment lost 0 bases, leaving 5 bases of the junction unmatched. CDR3 length: 16 amino acids. Germline-derived CDR1 and CDR2 are SGHRS and YFSETQ. A word on this clone: Its specificity is unknown.

Primers for the PCR totalled 60 Vbeta and 13 Jbeta. The assay was immunoSEQ multiplex PCR, and TCRdb's table has in-frame clones only and misses some. This sample has roughly 80,000 clones, with roughly two thirds found just once. The chain has TRBV5-1 and TRBJ2-5; 11 nucleotides line up with TRBD1. Specimen: PBMCs. The clonotype was recovered from a man in his fifties or sixties in good health and CMV-seropositive. CDR3 sequence reads: CASSLGTGGAVETQYF. The CDR3 DNA sequence: TGCGCCAGCAGCTTGGGGACAGGGGGCGCTGTAGAGACCCAGTACTTC.